The clone carrying this TCR beta chain was detected a few times. Its antigen is undetermined. The entry originates in a study of T cells after yellow fever vaccination. Study-level results: Most primary-vaccination clones recurred post-booster (more than 95% CD4, roughly 87% CD8). Compared with primary, the secondary response was weaker and peaked at day 5, not 15. Contamination by abundant bulk-population clonotypes could be present in FACS-sorted repertoires.

Template-switching 5'RACE yielded the TCR cDNA; a universal primer site and UMIs were added in the process. TCRdb passed the 5' RACE reads through MiXCR, listing each CDR3 protein once. The sample yields 450,000 to 550,000 distinct CDR3 sequences, roughly 21% seen once. The CDR3 has 17 residues. Trimming pared 6 bases from V and 0 bases from J, leaving 18 bases between. This clonotype was sampled from a man aged 25 to 45 who received the YFV17D yellow fever vaccine. Sequencing used PBMCs, obtained 15 days after the yellow fever booster vaccination. The V call is TRBV12-3 or TRBV12-4, the J call TRBJ2-1, with a weak D call TRBD2 (7 bases). This CDR3 reads CASRGGRGGSSYNEQFF. DNA for the CDR3: TGTGCCAGCAGGGGAGGGCGAGGGGGGAGCTCCTACAATGAGCAGTTCTTC.